The T cell receptor (beta chain) under discussion was sequenced for a study of cytomegalovirus exposure and HLA in healthy donors. This CDR3 is 16 amino acids long. Trimming took 0 bases from V and 3 from J, leaving 13 bases between them. Germline lookup yields CDR1 SGHDT and CDR2 YYEEEE. Findings and caveats of the study: Most TCR sequences were uncommon, yet certain public TCRs appeared in many donors. A link between a missense DCLRE1C variant and TCR beta V- and J-gene trimming emerged from a later analysis.

Worth noting for this clone: Its target is not known.

The PCR employed 60 Vbeta primers together with 13 Jbeta primers. Clones were sequenced by immunoSEQ multiplex PCR, and TCRdb holds only the in-frame ones, with some missing. This table has 90,000 to 140,000 clones, roughly 15% appearing once. This chain uses TRBV5-6 with TRBJ1-5, with a possible D match to TRBD1 (5 bases). The sequenced sample consisted of PBMCs. The receptor was isolated from a female donor in good health and CMV-seronegative. In nucleotides, the CDR3 is TGTGCCAGCAGCTTGGGCGGGACGGTGGTCAATCAGCCCCAGCATTTT. As protein: CASSLGGTVVNQPQHF. Full variable domain (rest looked up from reference TRBV5-6 and TRBJ1-5): DAGVTQSPTHLIKTRGQQVTLRCSPKSGHDTVSWYQQALGQGPQFIFQYYEEEERQRGNFPDRFSGHQFPNYSSELNVNALLLGDSALYLCASSLGGTVVNQPQHFGDGTRLSIL.